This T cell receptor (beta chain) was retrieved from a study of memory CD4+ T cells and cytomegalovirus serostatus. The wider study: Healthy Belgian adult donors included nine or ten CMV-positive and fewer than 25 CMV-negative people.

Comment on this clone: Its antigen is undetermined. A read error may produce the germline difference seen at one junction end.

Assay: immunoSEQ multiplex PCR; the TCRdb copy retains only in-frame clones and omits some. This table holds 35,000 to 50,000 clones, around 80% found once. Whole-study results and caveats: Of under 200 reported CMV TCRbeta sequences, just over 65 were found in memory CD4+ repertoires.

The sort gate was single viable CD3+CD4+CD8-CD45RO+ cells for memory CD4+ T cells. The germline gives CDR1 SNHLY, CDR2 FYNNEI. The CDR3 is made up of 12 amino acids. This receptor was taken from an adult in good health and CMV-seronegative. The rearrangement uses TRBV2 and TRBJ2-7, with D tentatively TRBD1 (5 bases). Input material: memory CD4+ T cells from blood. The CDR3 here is CASREDSYEQYF. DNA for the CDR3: TGTGCCAGCAGAGAAGACAGTTACGAGCAGTACTTC. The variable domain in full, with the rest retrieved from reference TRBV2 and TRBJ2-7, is EPEVTQTPSHQVTQMGQEVILRCVPISNHLYFYWYRQILGQKVEFLVSFYNNEISEKSEIFDDQFSVERPDGSNFTLKIRSTKLEDSAMYFCASREDSYEQYFGPGTRLTVT.